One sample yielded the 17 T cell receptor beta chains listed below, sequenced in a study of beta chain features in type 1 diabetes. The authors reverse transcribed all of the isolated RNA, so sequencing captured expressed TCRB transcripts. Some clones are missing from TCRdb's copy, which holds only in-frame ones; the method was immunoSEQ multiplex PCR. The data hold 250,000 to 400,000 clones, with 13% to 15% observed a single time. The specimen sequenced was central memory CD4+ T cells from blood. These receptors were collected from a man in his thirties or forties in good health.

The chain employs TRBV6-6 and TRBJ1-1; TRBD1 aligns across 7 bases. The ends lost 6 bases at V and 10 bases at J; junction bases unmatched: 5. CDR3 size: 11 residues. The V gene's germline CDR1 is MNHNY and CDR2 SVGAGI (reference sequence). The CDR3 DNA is TGTGCCAGCAGCCACAGGGGAGGAGCTTTCTTT. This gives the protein CASSHRGGAFF.

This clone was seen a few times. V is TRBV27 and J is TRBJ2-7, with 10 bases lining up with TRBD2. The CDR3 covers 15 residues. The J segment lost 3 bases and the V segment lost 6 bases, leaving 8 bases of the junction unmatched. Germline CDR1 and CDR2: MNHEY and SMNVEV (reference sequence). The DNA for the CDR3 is TGTGCCAGCAGCAAACGGGCTAGCGGGAGCTACGAGCAGTACGTC. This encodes CASSKRASGSYEQYV.

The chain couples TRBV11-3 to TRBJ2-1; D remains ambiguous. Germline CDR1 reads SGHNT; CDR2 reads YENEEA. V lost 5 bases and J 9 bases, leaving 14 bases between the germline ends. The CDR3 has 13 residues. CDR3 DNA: TGTGCCAGCAGCCCCCACCATATGGTTGAGCAGTTCTTC. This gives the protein CASSPHHMVEQFF. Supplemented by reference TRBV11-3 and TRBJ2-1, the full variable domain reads EAGVVQSPRYKIIEKKQPVAFWCNPISGHNTLYWYLQNLGQGPELLIRYENEEAVDDSQLPKDRFSAERLKGVDSTLKIQPAELGDSAVYLCASSPHHMVEQFFGPGTRLTVL.

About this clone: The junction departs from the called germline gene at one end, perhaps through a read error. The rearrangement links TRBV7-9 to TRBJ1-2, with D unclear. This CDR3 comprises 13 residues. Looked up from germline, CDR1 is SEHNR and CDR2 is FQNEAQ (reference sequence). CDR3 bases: TGTGCCAGCAGGTTAGACTCCAACTATGGCTACACCTTC. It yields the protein CASRLDSNYGYTF.

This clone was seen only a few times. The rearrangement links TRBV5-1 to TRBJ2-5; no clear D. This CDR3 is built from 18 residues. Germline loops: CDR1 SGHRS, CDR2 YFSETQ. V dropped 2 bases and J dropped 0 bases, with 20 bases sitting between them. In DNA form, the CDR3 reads TGCGCCAGCAGCTTCGGGTCTGATCCTGATTCCGACCAAGAGACCCAGTACTTC. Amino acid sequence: CASSFGSDPDSDQETQYF.

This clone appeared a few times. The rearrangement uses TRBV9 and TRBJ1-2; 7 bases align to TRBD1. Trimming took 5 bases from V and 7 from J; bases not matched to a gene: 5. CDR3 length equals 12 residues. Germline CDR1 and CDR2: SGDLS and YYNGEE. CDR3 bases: TGTGCCAGCAGGCGGGACAGAAGTGGCTACACCTTC. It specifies CASRRDRSGYTF.

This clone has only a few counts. The CDR3 is CASSVGVAERETQYF. In nucleotides, the CDR3 is TGTGCCAGCAGCGTAGGGGTAGCGGAGAGAGAGACCCAGTACTTC. V usage is TRBV9 and J usage is TRBJ2-5; D possibly corresponds to TRBD2 (6 bases). V shed 0 bases and J shed 4 bases, with 13 bases lying between them. CDR3 length: 15 amino acids. Germline V CDR1 and CDR2: SGDLS, YYNGEE. Supplemented by reference TRBV9 and TRBJ2-5, the full variable domain reads DSGVTQTPKHLITATGQRVTLRCSPRSGDLSVYWYQQSLDQGLQFLIQYYNGEERAKGNILERFSAQQFPDLHSELNLSSLELGDSALYFCASSVGVAERETQYFGPGTRLLVL.

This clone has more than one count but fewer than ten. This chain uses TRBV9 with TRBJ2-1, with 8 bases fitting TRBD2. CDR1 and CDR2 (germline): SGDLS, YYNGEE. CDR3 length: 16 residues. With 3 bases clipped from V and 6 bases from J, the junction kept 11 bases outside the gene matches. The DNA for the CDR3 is TGTGCCAGCAGCGCCCAAGGTCTAGCGGGTATCAATGAGCAGTTCTTC. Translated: CASSAQGLAGINEQFF.

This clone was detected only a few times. CDR3: CASSLGVGNEQFF. The CDR3 DNA reads TGTGCCAGCAGCTTAGGAGTGGGCAATGAGCAGTTCTTC. The V gene is TRBV7-8, the J gene TRBJ2-1; D remains ambiguous. Germline loops: CDR1 SGHVS, CDR2 FQNEAQ. The CDR3 is 13 residues long. Deletions cut 1 base from V and 6 bases from J, with 7 bases between.

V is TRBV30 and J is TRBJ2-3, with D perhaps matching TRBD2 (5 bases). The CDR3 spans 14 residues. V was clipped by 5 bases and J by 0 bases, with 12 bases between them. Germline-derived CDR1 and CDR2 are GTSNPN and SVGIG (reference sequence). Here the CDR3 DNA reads TGTGCCTGGTGGCGGGCTTCTAGCACAGATACGCAGTATTTT. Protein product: CAWWRASSTDTQYF.

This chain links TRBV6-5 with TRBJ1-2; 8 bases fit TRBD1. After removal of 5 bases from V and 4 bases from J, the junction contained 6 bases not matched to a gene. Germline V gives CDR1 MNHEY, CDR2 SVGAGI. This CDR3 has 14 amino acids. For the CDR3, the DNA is TGTGCCAGCAGTACAGGGGACAGGCCCTATGGCTACACCTTC. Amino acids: CASSTGDRPYGYTF.

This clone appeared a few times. CDR3 sequence (DNA): TGTGCCAGCAGCCGGTCGAGGAGGGGACGTTCCCAAGAGACCCAGTACTTC. Its translation is CASSRSRRGRSQETQYF. J is TRBJ2-5 and V is TRBV14, with a tentative D call TRBD2 (6 bases). This CDR3 is built from 17 residues. In germline, CDR1 is SGHDN, CDR2 FVKESK. Trimming removed 4 bases at V and 1 base at J, with 19 bases between. Drawing the rest from reference TRBV14 and TRBJ2-5, the complete variable domain is EAGVTQFPSHSVIEKGQTVTLRCDPISGHDNLYWYRRVMGKEIKFLLHFVKESKQDESGMPNNRFLAERTGGTYSTLKVQPAELEDSGVYFCASSRSRRGRSQETQYFGPGTRLLVL.

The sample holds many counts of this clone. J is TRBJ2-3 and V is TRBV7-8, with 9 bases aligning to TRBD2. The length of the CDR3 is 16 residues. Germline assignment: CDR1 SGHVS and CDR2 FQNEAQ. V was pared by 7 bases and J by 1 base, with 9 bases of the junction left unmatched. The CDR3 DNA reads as TGTGCCAGCACCCCCCGGGCGGGGGGGCGCACAGATACGCAGTATTTT. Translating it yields CASTPRAGGRTDTQYF.

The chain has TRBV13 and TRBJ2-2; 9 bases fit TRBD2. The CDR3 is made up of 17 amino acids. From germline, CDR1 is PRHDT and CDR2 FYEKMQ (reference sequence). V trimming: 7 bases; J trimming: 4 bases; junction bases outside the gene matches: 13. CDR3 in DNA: TGTGCCAGCAAACCCATGTTAGCGGGAGAGATCACCGGGGAGCTGTTTTTT. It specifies CASKPMLAGEITGELFF.

For the CDR3, the DNA is TGTGCCAGCAGGACCGGACAGCCTAGCAGTGAAAAACTGTTTTTT. Its translation: CASRTGQPSSEKLFF. V is TRBV6-5 and J is TRBJ1-4, with D perhaps TRBD1 (6 bases). The V end was cut by 6 bases, the J end by 7 bases, with 18 bases between. Germline V gives CDR1 MNHEY, CDR2 SVGAGI. This CDR3 region has 15 residues.

CDR3 sequence reads: CASSEASSTGHTQYF. CDR3 DNA: TGTGCCAGCAGTGAAGCCTCGAGTACAGGTCATACGCAGTATTTT. J is TRBJ2-3 and V is TRBV2; weak D call: TRBD1 (5 bases). V was pared by 0 bases and J by 7 bases, with 14 bases between. The germline V gene has CDR1 SNHLY and CDR2 FYNNEI. The CDR3 is made up of 15 amino acids.

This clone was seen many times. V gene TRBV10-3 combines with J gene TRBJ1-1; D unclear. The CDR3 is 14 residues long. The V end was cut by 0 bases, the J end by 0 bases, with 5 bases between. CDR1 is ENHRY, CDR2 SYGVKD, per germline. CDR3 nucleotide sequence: TGTGCCATCAGTGAGTCGACGGTGAACACTGAAGCTTTCTTT. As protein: CAISESTVNTEAFF.